This T cell receptor (beta chain) was sequenced in a study of neurological immune-mediated disorders (dated by TCRdb to the late 2010s). For the wider study: The study compared peripheral blood TCR-beta repertoires of HTLV-I-associated myelopathy (HAM/TSP) patients, multiple sclerosis patients and healthy controls using UMI-based sequencing. The approximately 100 TCR-beta libraries included longitudinal samples, technical triplicates and paired sorted CD4+ and CD8+ T-cell subsets alongside PBMC samples. The cohort included approximately 70 subjects: some 15 with HAM/TSP, some 35 with multiple sclerosis, and some 20 healthy controls.

The healthy controls were volunteers from blood banks in Maryland, USA. Sorted-subset TCR libraries were prepared from approximately 1 million sorted CD4+ or CD8+ T cells. Peripheral blood was subjected to Ficoll-Hypaque density gradient centrifugation to isolate PBMCs, which were then cryopreserved in liquid nitrogen. The study also sequenced paired sorted CD4+ and CD8+ subsets from healthy controls, HAM/TSP patients and MS patients. This clonotype was found many times. Its antigen is not yet known. No base quality information exists; no much larger clone differs at one position. Study-level results and caveats: No identical CDR3 amino acid sequences were found to be shared among expanded clones across subjects, suggesting that TCR-beta repertoires were private in all groups. The highest TCR clonal expansion was observed in HAM/TSP patients, whereas the lowest was observed in MS patients, even when compared with healthy controls.

The CDR3, cysteine through phenylalanine, is 17 amino acids long. This entry keeps only the CDR3 DNA: 51 bases, framed from base 1. According to the germline V gene, CDR1 reads SGHTA and CDR2 reads FQGNSA. From V the trimming removes 4 bases and from J it removes 0 bases, while the gene matches leave 8 bases of the junction unaccounted for. cDNA was synthesized by template-switch 5'RACE using a primer carrying a 10-nucleotide random unique molecular identifier by which each TCR transcript was tagged. Each sequencing run produced over 200 million TCR-beta sequences covering 15-18 subjects. The RNeasy kit was used for extraction of total RNA. TCR-beta VDJ regions were amplified with primers for the TCR constant region and the 5'RACE anchor, using the KAPA Real-time Library Amplification kit. Sample indexes and Illumina adaptors were added in a first PCR, after which library yield was increased in a second PCR. After Ampure bead purification, the TCR product of roughly 650 bp was size-selected on a 2% E-gel SizeSelection system. Before pooling, library quality was assessed on a Bioanalyzer, concentration was determined with Qubit, and library quantification was performed with the Kapa Library Quantification kit. An Illumina HiSeq 2500 was used to sequence the libraries paired-end at 2 x 150 bp. To increase sequence diversity, 25-30% phiX was spiked into each library pool. In the source study's methods: The UMI-based MiGEC pipeline processed quality-filtered reads and removed over 85% of raw TCR sequences during error correction. VDJ genes were aligned to IMGT germline references, and clonotypes were defined by unique CDR3 amino acid sequence plus V-J genes. Clonal expansion, Shannon diversity, and CDR3 relatedness (CalcPairwiseDistances, ClusterSamples) were evaluated with VDJtools, and phylogenetic trees were built with CLCbio workbench. Expanded clones were defined as having at least 8 unique UMIs, based on coefficient-of-variation modelling across technical triplicates. TCRdb itself trimmed the public reads at Q25 with fastp, ran MiXCR and retained productive beta chains. Under each unique CDR3 protein, matching rows form one entry showing the most common genes and DNA. The V and J calls and clone size are TCRdb's, not the authors'. In this sample the table shows tens of thousands of distinct CDR3 sequences, around 6% of which occur a single time. Of the sample, 0.57% is held by the ten largest clones.

The source material was CD4+ T cells from blood. This TCR came from a middle-aged woman in good health. The V gene is TRBV7-2 and the J gene is TRBJ2-7, with TRBD2 matching 11 junction bases. The nucleotide sequence reads TGTGCCAGCAGCTCACCGGGACTAGCGGATTCCTCCTACGAGCAGTACTTC. It specifies CASSSPGLADSSYEQYF.